This is a list of T cell receptor beta chains from one sample in a study of identical twins. Each CDR3 protein is one row after TCRdb ran MiXCR on the 5' RACE reads. Here the sample spans about 730,000 distinct CDR3 sequences, approximately 22% being singletons. Separately, the same data were catalogued under a study of T cells expressing NK-cell markers.

The sequenced material came from PBMCs. These receptor sequences come from a woman between 18 and 29 years old in good health. CDR3s include the opening cysteine and the closing phenylalanine or tryptophan. D genes are given only for firm matches. Expanded clones get a size class; other rows say once, few or many, or leave the size out.

clone_size	d_call	v_call	j_call	cdr3_aa	cdr3_nt
few	NA	TRBV20-1	TRBJ1-5	CSARARISNQPQHF	TGCAGTGCTAGAGCCAGGATCAGCAATCAGCCCCAGCATTTT
few	NA	TRBV20-1	TRBJ2-3	CSARTVVTDTQYF	TGCAGTGCCCGTACGGTGGTGACAGATACGCAGTATTTT
NA	NA	TRBV10-2	TRBJ1-2	CASRDAGFYGYTF	TGCGCCAGCAGGGACGCGGGATTCTATGGCTACACCTTC
many	NA	TRBV6-5	TRBJ2-7	CASSYSEGYEQYF	TGTGCCAGCAGTTACTCAGAGGGCTACGAGCAGTACTTC
few	TRBD1	TRBV12-3/TRBV12-4	TRBJ1-2	CASSPTRQGYGYTF	TGTGCCAGCAGTCCCACCCGACAGGGCTATGGCTACACCTTC
NA	NA	TRBV6-6	TRBJ1-2	CASRGRADYTF	TGTGCCTCCCGGGGCAGGGCCGACTACACCTTC
few	TRBD1	TRBV4-2	TRBJ1-3	CASSQDNRGQVGNTIYF	TGTGCCAGCAGCCAAGATAATCGCGGACAGGTCGGAAACACCATATATTTT
NA	NA	TRBV6-1	TRBJ2-1	CASSPRRGWSYNEQFF	TGTGCCAGCAGTCCACGGCGCGGGTGGTCCTACAATGAGCAGTTCTTC
NA	NA	TRBV5-1	TRBJ2-7	CASRWDWTYEQYF	TGCGCCAGCAGATGGGACTGGACCTACGAGCAGTACTTC
NA	NA	TRBV7-2	TRBJ2-7	CASRRDPPYEQYF	TGTGCCAGCAGACGGGACCCCCCCTACGAGCAGTACTTC
NA	TRBD2	TRBV9	TRBJ2-5	CASSPTGTSGNQETQYF	TGTGCCAGCAGCCCCACTGGGACTAGCGGGAACCAAGAGACCCAGTACTTC
NA	TRBD1	TRBV20-1	TRBJ2-1	CSARDHKTGEDEQFF	TGCAGTGCTAGAGACCATAAGACAGGGGAGGATGAGCAGTTCTTC
NA	NA	TRBV5-3	TRBJ2-1	CARSLGPSGGNEQFF	TGTGCCAGAAGCTTGGGTCCCAGTGGTGGTAATGAGCAGTTCTTC
NA	NA	TRBV5-1	TRBJ2-3	CASSMDGDTQYF	TGCGCCAGCAGCATGGACGGAGATACGCAGTATTTT
NA	TRBD1	TRBV20-1	TRBJ1-4	CSASDRGGEKLFF	TGCAGTGCTTCGGACAGGGGAGGAGAAAAACTGTTTTTT
once	NA	TRBV6-2/TRBV6-3	TRBJ2-1	CASSYSPGRREQFF	TGTGCCAGCAGTTACTCGCCCGGACGAAGGGAGCAATTCTTC
few	NA	TRBV7-9	TRBJ2-1	CASSLRTTSSYNEQFF	TGTGCCAGCAGTTTAAGAACCACAAGCTCCTACAATGAGCAGTTCTTC
NA	TRBD1	TRBV12-3/TRBV12-4	TRBJ1-1	CASSRTGNEAFF	TGTGCCAGCAGTCGGACAGGGAATGAAGCTTTCTTT
few	TRBD2	TRBV7-9	TRBJ2-7	CASSPPSGGIQEQYF	TGTGCCAGCAGCCCGCCCAGCGGGGGAATACAAGAGCAGTACTTC
NA	TRBD1	TRBV5-1	TRBJ2-1	CASSPFDRGINNEQFF	TGCGCCAGCAGCCCATTCGACAGGGGGATAAACAATGAGCAGTTCTTC
NA	TRBD2	TRBV29-1	TRBJ2-2	CSVMGRTSGSGSNTGELFF	TGCAGCGTGATGGGGAGGACTAGCGGGAGCGGGTCTAACACCGGGGAGCTGTTTTTT
few	NA	TRBV20-1	TRBJ2-1	CSARDHRPYNEQFF	TGCAGTGCTAGAGACCACCGTCCGTACAATGAGCAGTTCTTC
few	TRBD2	TRBV6-1	TRBJ2-7	CASRVAGPTYEQYF	TGTGCCAGCAGAGTAGCGGGGCCCACCTACGAGCAGTACTTC
NA	NA	TRBV6-5	TRBJ1-6	CASSYGTINSPLHF	TGTGCCAGCAGTTATGGGACTATCAATTCACCCCTCCACTTT
NA	TRBD2	TRBV11-1	TRBJ2-7	CASSLVLSGMTTLSEQYF	TGTGCCAGCAGCTTAGTTCTTAGCGGGATGACTACCCTGAGCGAGCAGTACTTC
few	TRBD2	TRBV7-8	TRBJ2-1	CASSFSGTSGGYEQFF	TGTGCCAGCAGCTTTTCGGGGACTAGCGGGGGTTATGAGCAGTTCTTC
many	NA	TRBV5-1	TRBJ2-7	CASSSHDQGEQYF	TGCGCCAGCAGCTCCCATGACCAGGGGGAGCAGTACTTC
few	NA	TRBV11-1	TRBJ2-5	CASGQIQETQYF	TGTGCCAGCGGTCAGATACAAGAGACCCAGTACTTC
NA	NA	TRBV5-1	TRBJ1-3	CASSLDRGNTIYF	TGCGCCAGCAGCTTGGACAGGGGAAACACCATATATTTT
many	TRBD2	TRBV4-3	TRBJ2-1	CASSQGLAGSSYNEQFF	TGCGCCAGCAGCCAGGGACTAGCGGGAAGCTCCTACAATGAGCAGTTCTTC
few	NA	TRBV2	TRBJ1-5	CASSQVLSSNQPQHF	TGTGCCAGCAGCCAGGTTCTCTCTAGCAATCAGCCCCAGCATTTT
NA	NA	TRBV3-1	TRBJ2-7	CASTPGGATYEQYF	TGTGCCAGCACCCCAGGGGGGGCTACCTACGAGCAGTACTTC
NA	TRBD2	TRBV6-5	TRBJ2-1	CASSYTKGLGGSNEQFF	TGTGCCAGCAGTTACACTAAGGGACTAGGAGGAAGCAATGAGCAGTTCTTC
NA	NA	TRBV27	TRBJ2-1	CASSILRANNEQFF	TGTGCCAGCAGTATACTCCGGGCCAACAATGAGCAGTTCTTC
NA	NA	TRBV11-3	TRBJ2-7	CASSQTDTYEQYF	TGTGCCAGCAGCCAGACTGATACCTACGAGCAGTACTTC
NA	NA	TRBV7-2	TRBJ2-7	CASSLVVRAEQYF	TGTGCCAGCAGCTTAGTCGTCAGGGCTGAGCAGTACTTC
few	NA	TRBV20-1	TRBJ2-7	CSVEGRGTYEQYF	TGCAGTGTGGAGGGCAGGGGCACCTACGAGCAGTACTTC
few	NA	TRBV29-1	TRBJ2-3	CSDRDKGGDTQYF	TGCAGCGACCGAGATAAAGGGGGAGATACGCAGTATTTT
NA	TRBD2	TRBV27	TRBJ2-7	CASSFTSGDIYEQYF	TGTGCCAGCAGTTTCACTAGCGGGGATATATACGAGCAGTACTTC
NA	TRBD1	TRBV6-1	TRBJ2-5	CASSESEGAVETQYF	TGTGCCAGCAGTGAGAGTGAGGGGGCGGTGGAGACCCAGTACTTC